The clone carrying this T cell receptor (beta chain) appeared a few times. Antigen: not known. V dropped 2 bases and J dropped 1 base, with 16 bases sitting between them. The CDR3 runs 17 residues. The V gene's germline CDR1 is SGHTA and CDR2 FQGNSA. Cell sorting via CD45RO/CCR7/CD25/CD127/CD95/CD27 was performed to obtain CD4+ naive, central memory, regulatory and stem cell-like memory cells. Without exception, sorted populations had purity beyond 98%. The sample belongs to a study of beta chain features in type 1 diabetes. Findings and limits, study-wide: Moderate yet significant TCRB CDR3 shortening was seen in Type 1 diabetes patients in all four CD4+ subsets. In comparison with healthy donors, patients had naive, central memory and Treg TCRB repertoires that appeared more similar.

Every isolated RNA sample was fully reverse transcribed, so sequencing captured expressed TCRB transcripts. Produced via immunoSEQ multiplex PCR; TCRdb's table is partial and in-frame only. The sample has about 650,000 clones; roughly 12% are singletons. The sequenced material came from naive CD4+ T cells from blood. The chain uses TRBV7-2 and TRBJ2-3; a weak D match, TRBD1 (7 bases). This receptor was taken from a young man with type 1 diabetes. CDR3 protein: CASSLNFRGEGTDTQYF. As DNA, the CDR3 is TGTGCCAGCAGCTTAAATTTCAGGGGGGAGGGCACAGATACGCAGTATTTT.